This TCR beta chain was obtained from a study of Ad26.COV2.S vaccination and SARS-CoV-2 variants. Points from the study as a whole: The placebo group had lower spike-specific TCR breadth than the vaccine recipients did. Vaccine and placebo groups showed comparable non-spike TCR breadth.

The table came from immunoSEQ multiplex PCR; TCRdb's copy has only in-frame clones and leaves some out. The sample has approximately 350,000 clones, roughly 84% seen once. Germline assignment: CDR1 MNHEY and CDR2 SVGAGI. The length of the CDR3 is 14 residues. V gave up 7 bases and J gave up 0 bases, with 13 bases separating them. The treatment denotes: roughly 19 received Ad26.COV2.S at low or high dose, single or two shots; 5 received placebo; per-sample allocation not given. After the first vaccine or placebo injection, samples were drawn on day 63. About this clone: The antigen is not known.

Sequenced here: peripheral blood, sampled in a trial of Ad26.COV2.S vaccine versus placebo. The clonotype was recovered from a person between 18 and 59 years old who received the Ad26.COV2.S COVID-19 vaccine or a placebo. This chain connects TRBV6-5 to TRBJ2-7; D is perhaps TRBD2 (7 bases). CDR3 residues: CASNAGAISYEQYF. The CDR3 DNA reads TGTGCCAGCAACGCGGGGGCCATCTCCTACGAGCAGTACTTC.